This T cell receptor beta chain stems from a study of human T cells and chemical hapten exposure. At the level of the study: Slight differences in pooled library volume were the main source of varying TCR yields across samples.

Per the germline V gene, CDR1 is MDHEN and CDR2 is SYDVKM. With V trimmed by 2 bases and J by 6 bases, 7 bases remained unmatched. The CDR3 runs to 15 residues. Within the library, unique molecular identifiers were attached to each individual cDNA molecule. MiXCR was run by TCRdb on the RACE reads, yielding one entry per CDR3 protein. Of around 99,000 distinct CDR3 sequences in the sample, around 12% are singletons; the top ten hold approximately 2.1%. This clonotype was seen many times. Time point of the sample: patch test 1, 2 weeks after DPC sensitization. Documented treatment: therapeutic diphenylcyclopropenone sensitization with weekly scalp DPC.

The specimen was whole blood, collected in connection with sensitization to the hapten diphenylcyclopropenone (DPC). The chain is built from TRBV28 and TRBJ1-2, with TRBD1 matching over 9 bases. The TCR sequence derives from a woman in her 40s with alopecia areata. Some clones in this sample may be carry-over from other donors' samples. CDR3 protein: CASSLSGQGSDGYTF. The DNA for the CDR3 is TGTGCCAGCAGTTTAAGCGGACAGGGGTCGGATGGCTACACCTTC.